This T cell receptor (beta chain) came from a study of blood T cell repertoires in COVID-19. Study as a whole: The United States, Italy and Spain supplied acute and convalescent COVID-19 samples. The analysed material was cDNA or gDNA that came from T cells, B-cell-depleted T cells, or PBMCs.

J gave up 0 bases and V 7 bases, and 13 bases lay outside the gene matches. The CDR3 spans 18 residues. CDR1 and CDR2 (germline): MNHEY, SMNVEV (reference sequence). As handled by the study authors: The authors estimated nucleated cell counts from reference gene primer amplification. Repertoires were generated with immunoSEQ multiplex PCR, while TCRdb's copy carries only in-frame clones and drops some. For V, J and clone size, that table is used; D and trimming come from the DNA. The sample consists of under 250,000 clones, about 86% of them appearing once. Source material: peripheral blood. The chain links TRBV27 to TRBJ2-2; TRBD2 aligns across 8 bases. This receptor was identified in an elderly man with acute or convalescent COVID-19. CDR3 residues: CASKLGGLADANTGELFF. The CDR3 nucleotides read TGTGCCAGCAAATTGGGCGGACTAGCCGACGCGAACACCGGGGAGCTGTTTTTT.